Following are 22 T cell receptor beta chains from one sample sequenced in a study of breast tumors, draining lymph nodes, adjacent tissues. Axillary draining lymph nodes of breast cancer patients supplied the node samples. TCRdb called the multiplex PCR reads again in MiXCR, with one record for every CDR3 protein. Of about 100,000 distinct CDR3 sequences listed, over 20% were seen once; the top ten hold roughly 1.2%. The sequenced sample consisted of axillary lymph node tissue. Every receptor here comes from a female donor with breast cancer. Some clones in this sample may be carry-over from other donors' samples.

This clonotype was seen at least ten times. The V and J genes are TRBV5-1 and TRBJ2-3; no clear D gene. In germline, CDR1 is SGHRS, CDR2 YFSETQ. The CDR3 is 19 amino acids. V was cut by 0 bases and J by 5 bases, with 25 bases left in between. The CDR3 sequence: CASSLASPPTWGPLDTQYF. Written as DNA, the CDR3 is TGCGCCAGCAGCTTGGCAAGCCCTCCAACATGGGGTCCCTTAGATACGCAGTATTTT.

The CDR3: CASSPRGTLDPQYF. CDR3 nucleotides: TGTGCCAGCTCACCACGAGGCACATTGGATCCGCAGTATTTT. V gene TRBV18 combines with J gene TRBJ2-3; D ambiguous. The V end was cut by 1 base, the J end by 10 bases, with 15 bases between. The CDR3 contains 14 residues. The germline gives CDR1 KGHSH, CDR2 LQKENI.

To note about this clonotype: This clone may be a read error of a much larger clone one base away. The chain carries TRBV5-6 and TRBJ1-4; a weak D match, TRBD1 (6 bases). Germline V gene data show CDR1 as SGHDT and CDR2 as YYEEEE. This CDR3 comprises 13 residues. The V end was cut by 5 bases, the J end by 3 bases, with 8 bases between. The CDR3: CASRDSPNEKLFF. The DNA for the CDR3 is TGTGCCAGCAGGGACAGTCCTAATGAAAAACTGTTTTTT.

This clonotype was detected many times. The chain employs TRBV20-1 and TRBJ2-3; D uncertain. The CDR3 covers 13 residues. The germline V and J ends were trimmed by 1 base and 4 bases, with 9 bases remaining between them. Germline CDR1 DFQATT, CDR2 SNEGSKA (reference sequence). This CDR3 is CSARVTASDTQYF. The CDR3 nucleotides read TGCAGTGCTAGAGTGACTGCCTCAGATACGCAGTATTTT.

This clonotype has at least ten counts. The chain carries TRBV5-6 and TRBJ1-5; TRBD1 is a possible D gene (6 bases). V was clipped by 0 bases and J by 6 bases, with 7 bases between them. This CDR3 is built from 13 residues. Germline CDR1 and CDR2: SGHDT and YYEEEE. The DNA for the CDR3 is TGTGCCAGCAGCTTGGGGGGGCGTCAGCCCCAGCATTTT. Translated, it gives CASSLGGRQPQHF.

This clonotype was recorded at least ten times. The gene calls are TRBV6-1 and TRBJ1-5, with a possible D match to TRBD1 (5 bases). Germline lookup yields CDR1 MNHNS and CDR2 SASEGT. V lost 7 bases and J 4 bases, leaving 14 bases between the germline ends. The CDR3 contains 14 residues. The CDR3 reads CASITRANNQPQHF. The CDR3 nucleotides read TGTGCCAGCATTACCAGGGCAAATAATCAGCCCCAGCATTTT.

This clonotype was recorded at least ten times. This chain joins TRBV7-9 and TRBJ1-4; D unclear. The CDR3 spans 14 residues. The V end lost 2 bases, the J end lost 3 bases, and 7 bases lay between the germline ends. Germline assignment: CDR1 SEHNR and CDR2 FQNEAQ (reference sequence). CDR3 DNA: TGTGCCAGCAGCTTACGACGGGCTAATGAAAAACTGTTTTTT. Residues: CASSLRRANEKLFF.

This clonotype has ten or more counts. This rearrangement joins TRBV20-1 to TRBJ2-1, with D possibly TRBD2 on 7 matching bases. CDR3 size: 17 residues. Trimming removed 4 bases at V and 4 bases at J, with 23 bases between. From germline, CDR1 is DFQATT and CDR2 SNEGSKA (reference sequence). CDR3 amino acids: CSANTGWLADTYNEQFF. Here the CDR3 DNA reads TGCAGTGCTAATACAGGGTGGCTAGCGGACACTTACAATGAGCAGTTCTTC.

This clonotype came up many times. CDR3 in DNA: TGCGCCAGCAGCCAAGGGCAGTTCTCTGGAAACACCATATATTTT. Translated: CASSQGQFSGNTIYF. The chain employs TRBV4-1 and TRBJ1-3; D call uncertain. The V gene's germline CDR1 is MGHRA and CDR2 YSYEKL. This CDR3 comprises 15 residues. The V end was cut by 1 base, the J end by 0 bases, with 7 bases between.

The table lists this clonotype with a few counts. J is TRBJ1-6 and V is TRBV18; 12 positions agree with TRBD1. CDR1 and CDR2 from the germline V gene are KGHSH and LQKENI. Trimming at V came to 5 bases and at J to 6 bases, leaving 5 bases not matched to a gene. This CDR3 region has 16 residues. The DNA for the CDR3 is TGTGCCAGCTCAAGGGGACAGGGGGCGTCTAATTCACCCCTCCACTTT. It specifies CASSRGQGASNSPLHF.

Regarding this clonotype: The junction differs from germline at one of its ends, possibly a read error. This sequence joins TRBV15 and TRBJ2-1; no definite D call. CDR3 length: 14 residues. Germline V gene sequence: CDR1 LNHNV, CDR2 YYDKDF (reference sequence). The CDR3: CATSRERSYSEQFF. DNA for the CDR3: TGTGCCACCAGCAGAGAAAGAAGTTACAGTGAGCAGTTCTTC.

This clonotype showed up many times. The genes are TRBV27 and TRBJ2-7, with 8 bases identical to TRBD2. V shed 5 bases and J 0 bases; nucleotides not matched to a gene: 3. The CDR3 covers 14 residues. Germline V lookup: CDR1 MNHEY, CDR2 SMNVEV (reference sequence). The CDR3 region is CASSQRGYSYEQYF. CDR3 sequence (DNA): TGTGCCAGCAGTCAGCGGGGGTACTCCTACGAGCAGTACTTC.

This clonotype turned up a few times. V and J are TRBV4-1 and TRBJ2-7, with 8 bases aligning to TRBD1. After removal of 0 bases from V and 2 bases from J, the junction contained 9 bases not matched to a gene. This CDR3 spans 17 amino acids. The germline V gene encodes CDR1 MGHRA and CDR2 YSYEKL. CDR3 DNA sequence: TGCGCCAGCAGCCAAGAAAAACGACAGGGGAAACCCTACGAGCAGTACTTC. Its protein product is CASSQEKRQGKPYEQYF.

This clonotype was seen only a few times. Being one base from a much bigger clone, this may be a read error. The V and J genes are TRBV5-1 and TRBJ2-3; 7 bases map to TRBD1. The CDR3 is made up of 15 amino acids. Per germline, CDR1 SGHRS and CDR2 YFSETQ. V trimming: 0 bases; J trimming: 6 bases; junction bases outside the gene matches: 7. In DNA, the CDR3 is TGCGCCAGCAGCTTGGAAGGGGGCACGCCGGATACGCAGTATTTT. Its protein is CASSLEGGTPDTQYF.

This clonotype was seen ten or more times. The chain carries TRBV20-1 and TRBJ2-7; 7 nucleotides match TRBD2. CDR1 is DFQATT, CDR2 SNEGSKA, per germline (reference sequence). With V trimmed by 3 bases and J by 0 bases, 5 bases remained unmatched. This CDR3 spans 14 amino acids. CDR3 nucleotides: TGCAGTGCTAGCCGGACTAGTTTCTCCTACGAGCAGTACTTC. Its protein product is CSASRTSFSYEQYF.

In its sample, this clonotype was seen many times. V and J are TRBV9 and TRBJ2-1, with no clear D. Trimming took off 0 bases at V and 6 bases at J, with 7 bases between the two ends. CDR3 length: 13 residues. Germline CDR1 is SGDLS and CDR2 is YYNGEE. This CDR3 reads CASSVEIGNEQFF. CDR3 coding DNA: TGTGCCAGCAGCGTAGAAATCGGCAATGAGCAGTTCTTC.

Concerning this clonotype: The junction does not match germline at one end; this may be a read error. The J gene is TRBJ2-2, the V gene TRBV5-1; TRBD1 is a possible D gene (7 bases). The germline V gene encodes CDR1 SGHRS and CDR2 YFSETQ. The CDR3 sequence is 13 residues long. CDR3 sequence: CASSFGGGHRRLF. The CDR3 DNA is TGCGCCAGCAGCTTTGGAGGGGGCCACCGGAGACTCTTT.

This clonotype was recorded at least ten times. The chain has TRBV4-1 and TRBJ2-7; 8 nucleotides agree with TRBD1. Trimming took 3 bases from V and 5 from J; bases not matched to a gene: 9. This CDR3 spans 15 amino acids. CDR1 is MGHRA, CDR2 YSYEKL, per germline. For the CDR3, the DNA is TGCGCCAGCAGCCATACCCAGGGGGCGTCGGACGAGCAGTACTTC. It encodes CASSHTQGASDEQYF.

This clonotype was observed at least ten times. V and J are TRBV4-1 and TRBJ1-5; unclear D gene. The CDR3 runs 14 residues. Germline lookup yields CDR1 MGHRA and CDR2 YSYEKL. Trimming pared 4 bases from V and 4 bases from J, leaving 11 bases between. CDR3 protein: CASSLWYTNQPQHF. The CDR3 nucleotides read TGCGCCAGCAGCCTTTGGTACACAAATCAGCCCCAGCATTTT.

This clonotype was seen at least ten times. V gene TRBV3-1 combines with J gene TRBJ2-7; 8 nucleotides agree with TRBD1. Germline trimming cut 5 bases from V and 1 base from J; bases unmatched to any gene: 4. Per germline, CDR1 LGHDT and CDR2 YNNKEL (reference sequence). CDR3 length equals 14 residues. CDR3 sequence reads: CASSSGTGSYEQYF. CDR3 nucleotide sequence: TGTGCCAGCAGCTCCGGGACAGGATCCTACGAGCAGTACTTC.

This clonotype has a count of ten or more. The chain joins TRBV20-1 to TRBJ2-3; 9 bases agree with TRBD2. V gave up 3 bases and J gave up 6 bases; unmatched junction bases: 10. Germline CDR1 is DFQATT and CDR2 is SNEGSKA (reference sequence). The CDR3 runs to 15 residues. The CDR3 DNA is TGCAGTGCTAGGGGGGCTAGCGGGGCCGGGGATACGCAGTATTTT. Protein sequence: CSARGASGAGDTQYF.

This clonotype was seen a handful of times. A read error may be the cause here, since a much bigger clone is one base away. The rearrangement links TRBV20-1 to TRBJ1-2; D unresolved. The CDR3 is 12 amino acids. From germline, CDR1 is DFQATT and CDR2 SNEGSKA (reference sequence). The CDR3 nucleotides are TGCAGTGCACCGCTTATTACCTATGGCTACGCCTTC. It yields the protein CSAPLITYGYAF.